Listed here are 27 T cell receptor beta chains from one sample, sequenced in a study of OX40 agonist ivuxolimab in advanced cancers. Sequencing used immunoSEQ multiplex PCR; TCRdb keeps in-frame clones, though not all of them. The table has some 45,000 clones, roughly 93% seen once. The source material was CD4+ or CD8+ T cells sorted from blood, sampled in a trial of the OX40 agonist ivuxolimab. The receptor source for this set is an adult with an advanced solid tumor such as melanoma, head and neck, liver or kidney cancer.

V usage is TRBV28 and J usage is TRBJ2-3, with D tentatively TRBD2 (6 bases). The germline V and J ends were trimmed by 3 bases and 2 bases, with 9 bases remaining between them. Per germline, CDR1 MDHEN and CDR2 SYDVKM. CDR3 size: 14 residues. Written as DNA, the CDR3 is TGTGCCAGCAGTTTCGCGGGGCTCACAGATACGCAGTATTTT. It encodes CASSFAGLTDTQYF.

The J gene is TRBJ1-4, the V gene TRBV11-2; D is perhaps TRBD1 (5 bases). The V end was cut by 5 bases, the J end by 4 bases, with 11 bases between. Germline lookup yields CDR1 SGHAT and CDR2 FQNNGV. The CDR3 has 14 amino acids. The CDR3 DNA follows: TGTGCCAGCAGCCTCGACAGCTATAATGAAAAACTGTTTTTT. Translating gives CASSLDSYNEKLFF.

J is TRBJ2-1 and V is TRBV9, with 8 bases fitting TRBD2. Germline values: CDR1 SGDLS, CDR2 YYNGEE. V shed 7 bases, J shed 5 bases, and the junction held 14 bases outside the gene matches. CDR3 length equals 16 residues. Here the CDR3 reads CASSHRFGAGDNEQFF. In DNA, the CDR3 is TGTGCCAGCTCTCACCGTTTCGGAGCGGGAGACAATGAGCAGTTCTTC.

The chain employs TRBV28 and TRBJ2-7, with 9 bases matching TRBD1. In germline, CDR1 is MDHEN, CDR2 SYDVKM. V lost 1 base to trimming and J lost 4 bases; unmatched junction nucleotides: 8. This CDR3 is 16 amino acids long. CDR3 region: CASSLSGQGTWYEQYF. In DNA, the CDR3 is TGTGCCAGCAGTTTATCTGGACAGGGGACCTGGTACGAGCAGTACTTC.

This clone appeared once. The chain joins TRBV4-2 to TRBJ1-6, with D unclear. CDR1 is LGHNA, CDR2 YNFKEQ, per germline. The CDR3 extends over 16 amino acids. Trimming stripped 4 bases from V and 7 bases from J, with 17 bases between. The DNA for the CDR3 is TGTGCCAGCAGCCCCAGAGGGATGAGAGAAAATTCACCCCTCCACTTT. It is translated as CASSPRGMRENSPLHF.

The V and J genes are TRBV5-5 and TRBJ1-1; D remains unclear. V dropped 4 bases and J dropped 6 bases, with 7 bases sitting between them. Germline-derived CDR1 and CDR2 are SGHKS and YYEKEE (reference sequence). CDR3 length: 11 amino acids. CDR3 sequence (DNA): TGTGCCAGCAGCCTGAGGGCTGAAGCTTTCTTT. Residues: CASSLRAEAFF.

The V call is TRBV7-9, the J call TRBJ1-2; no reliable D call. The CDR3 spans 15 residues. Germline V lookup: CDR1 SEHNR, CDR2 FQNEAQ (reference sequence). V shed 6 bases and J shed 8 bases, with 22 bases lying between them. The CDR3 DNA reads TGTGCCAGCAGTTCGAGCGAGTATGGTGGAGGCGGCTACACCTTC. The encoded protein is CASSSSEYGGGGYTF.

CDR3 sequence: CAWKGGDNSPLHF. For the CDR3, the DNA is TGTGCCTGGAAAGGTGGGGATAATTCACCCCTCCACTTT. The rearrangement joins TRBV30 to TRBJ1-6; D is unresolved. CDR3 size: 13 residues. The germline V and J ends were trimmed by 4 bases and 5 bases, with 9 bases remaining between them. Per germline, CDR1 GTSNPN and CDR2 SVGIG (reference sequence).

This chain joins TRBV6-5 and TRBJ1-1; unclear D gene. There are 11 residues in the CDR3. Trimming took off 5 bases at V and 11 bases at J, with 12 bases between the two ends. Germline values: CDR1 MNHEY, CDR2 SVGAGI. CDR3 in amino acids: CASSEFDLAFF. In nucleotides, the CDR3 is TGTGCCAGCAGTGAATTTGATTTGGCTTTCTTT.

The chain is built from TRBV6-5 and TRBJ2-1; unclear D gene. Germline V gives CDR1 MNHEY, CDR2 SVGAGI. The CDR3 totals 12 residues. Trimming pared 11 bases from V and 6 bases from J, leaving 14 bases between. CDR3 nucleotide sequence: TGTGCCTCTGTGGGGTTTACCAATGAGCAGTTCTTC. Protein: CASVGFTNEQFF.

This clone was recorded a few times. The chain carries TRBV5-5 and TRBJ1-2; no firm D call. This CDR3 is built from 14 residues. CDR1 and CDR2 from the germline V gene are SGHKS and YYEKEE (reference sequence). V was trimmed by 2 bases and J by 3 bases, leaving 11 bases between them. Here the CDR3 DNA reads TGTGCCAGCAGCTTCTTCGACGGGGACTATGGCTACACCTTC. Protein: CASSFFDGDYGYTF.

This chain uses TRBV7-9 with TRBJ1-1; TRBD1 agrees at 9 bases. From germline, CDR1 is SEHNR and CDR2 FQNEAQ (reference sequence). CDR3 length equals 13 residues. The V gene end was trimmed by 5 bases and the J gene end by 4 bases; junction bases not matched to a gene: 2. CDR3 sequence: CASSLTGGTEAFF. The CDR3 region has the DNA TGTGCCAGCAGCCTGACAGGGGGCACTGAAGCTTTCTTT. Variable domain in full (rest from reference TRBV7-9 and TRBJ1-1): DTGVSQNPRHKITKRGQNVTFRCDPISEHNRLYWYRQTLGQGPEFLTYFQNEAQLEKSRLLSDRFSAERPKGSFSTLEIQRTEQGDSAMYLCASSLTGGTEAFFGQGTRLTVV.

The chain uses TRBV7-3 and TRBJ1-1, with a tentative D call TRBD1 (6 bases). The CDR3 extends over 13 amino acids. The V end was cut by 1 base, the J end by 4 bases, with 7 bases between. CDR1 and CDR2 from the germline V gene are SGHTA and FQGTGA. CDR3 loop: CASSLIGGTEAFF. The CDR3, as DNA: TGTGCCAGCAGCTTAATAGGGGGCACTGAAGCTTTCTTT.

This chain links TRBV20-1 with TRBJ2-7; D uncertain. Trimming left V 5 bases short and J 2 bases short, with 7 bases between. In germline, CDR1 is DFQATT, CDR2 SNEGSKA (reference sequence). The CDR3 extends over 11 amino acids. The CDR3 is CSAPVPYEQYF. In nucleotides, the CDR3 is TGCAGTGCTCCCGTGCCCTACGAGCAGTACTTC.

In DNA form, the CDR3 reads TGTGCCAGCAGCTTAGCCCCCCGGCGGGAAAAACTGTTTTTT. It yields the protein CASSLAPRREKLFF. The gene calls are TRBV7-6 and TRBJ1-4; no clear D gene. Germline V gene lookup returns CDR1 SGHVS and CDR2 FNYEAQ. The CDR3 is 14 amino acids. Between the trimmed V and J ends, which lost 0 bases and 8 bases, there was a span of 10 bases.

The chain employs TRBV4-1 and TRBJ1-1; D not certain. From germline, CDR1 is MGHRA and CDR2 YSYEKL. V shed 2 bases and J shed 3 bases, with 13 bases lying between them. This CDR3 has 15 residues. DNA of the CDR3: TGCGCCAGCAGCCAATGGCCGGGTAGGGACACTGAAGCTTTCTTT. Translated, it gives CASSQWPGRDTEAFF.

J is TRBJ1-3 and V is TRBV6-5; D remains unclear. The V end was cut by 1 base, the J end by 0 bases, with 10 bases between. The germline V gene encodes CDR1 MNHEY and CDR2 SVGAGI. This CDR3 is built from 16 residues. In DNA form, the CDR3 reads TGTGCCAGCAGTTACTATTCAGGAAGCTCTGGAAACACCATATATTTT. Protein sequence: CASSYYSGSSGNTIYF.

CDR3 DNA: TGTGCCAGCAGCAACAGGGGGCGGGTCACTGAAGCTTTCTTT. Translation: CASSNRGRVTEAFF. V is TRBV7-8 and J is TRBJ1-1, with 9 bases that match TRBD1. From germline, CDR1 is SGHVS and CDR2 FQNEAQ. J lost 4 bases, V lost 5 bases, and 5 bases had no gene match. The CDR3 is made up of 14 amino acids.

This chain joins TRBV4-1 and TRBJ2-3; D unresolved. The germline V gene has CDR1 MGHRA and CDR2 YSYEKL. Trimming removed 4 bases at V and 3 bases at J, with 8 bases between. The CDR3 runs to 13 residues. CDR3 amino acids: CASSPAPTDTQYF. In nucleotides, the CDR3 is TGCGCCAGCAGCCCCGCCCCGACAGATACGCAGTATTTT.

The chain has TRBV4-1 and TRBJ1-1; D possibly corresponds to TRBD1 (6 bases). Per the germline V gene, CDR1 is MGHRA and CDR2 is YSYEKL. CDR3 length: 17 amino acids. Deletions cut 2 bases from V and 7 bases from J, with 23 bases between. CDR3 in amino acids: CASSQSIPPGAQGEAFF. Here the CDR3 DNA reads TGCGCCAGCAGCCAATCTATCCCCCCGGGGGCGCAAGGTGAAGCTTTCTTT.

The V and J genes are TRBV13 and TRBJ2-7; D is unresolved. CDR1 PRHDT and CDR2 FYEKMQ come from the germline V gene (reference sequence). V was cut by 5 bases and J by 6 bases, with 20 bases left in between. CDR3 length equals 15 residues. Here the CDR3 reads CASSPGPRETSEQYF. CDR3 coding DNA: TGTGCCAGCAGCCCAGGACCAAGAGAGACCTCCGAGCAGTACTTC.

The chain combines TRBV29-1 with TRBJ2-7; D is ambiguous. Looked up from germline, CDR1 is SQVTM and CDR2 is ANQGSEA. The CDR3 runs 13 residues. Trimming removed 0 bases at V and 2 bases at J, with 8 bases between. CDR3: CSVEDGRAYEQYF. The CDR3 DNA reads TGCAGCGTTGAAGACGGCAGAGCCTACGAGCAGTACTTC.

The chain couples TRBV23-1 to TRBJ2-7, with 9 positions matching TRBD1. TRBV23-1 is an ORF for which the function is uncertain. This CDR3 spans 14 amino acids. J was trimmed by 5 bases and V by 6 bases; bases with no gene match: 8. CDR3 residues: CASRLIQGADEQYF. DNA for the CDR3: TGCGCCAGCAGACTAATACAGGGGGCGGACGAGCAGTACTTC.

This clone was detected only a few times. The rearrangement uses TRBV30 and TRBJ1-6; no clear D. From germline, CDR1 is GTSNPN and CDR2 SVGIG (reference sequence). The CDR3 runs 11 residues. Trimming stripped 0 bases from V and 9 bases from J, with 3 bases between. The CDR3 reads CAWSVGSPLHF. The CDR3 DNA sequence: TGTGCCTGGAGTGTGGGTTCACCCCTCCACTTT. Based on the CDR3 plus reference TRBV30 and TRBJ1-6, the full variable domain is SQTIHQWPATLVQPVGSPLSLECTVEGTSNPNLYWYRQAAGRGLQLLFYSVGIGQISSEVPQNLSASRPQDRQFILSSKKLLLSDSGFYLCAWSVGSPLHFGNGTRLTVT.

In DNA form, the CDR3 reads TGTGCCAGCAGTTACAGTGGGTATTTGGATACGCAGTATTTT. It yields the protein CASSYSGYLDTQYF. The chain uses TRBV6-5 and TRBJ2-3; D is uncertain. Trimming took off 2 bases at V and 6 bases at J, with 12 bases between the two ends. CDR3 length: 14 amino acids. CDR1 MNHEY and CDR2 SVGAGI come from the germline V gene.

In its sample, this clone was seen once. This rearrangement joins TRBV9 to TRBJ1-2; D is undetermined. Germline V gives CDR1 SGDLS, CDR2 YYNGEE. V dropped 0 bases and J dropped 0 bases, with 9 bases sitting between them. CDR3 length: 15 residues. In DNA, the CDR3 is TGTGCCAGCAGCGTAGGGGCAGAACCTAACTATGGCTACACCTTC. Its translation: CASSVGAEPNYGYTF.

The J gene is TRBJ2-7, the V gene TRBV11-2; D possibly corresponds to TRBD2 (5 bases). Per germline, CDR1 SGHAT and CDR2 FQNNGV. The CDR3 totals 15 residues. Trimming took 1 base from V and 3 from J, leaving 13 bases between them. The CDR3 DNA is TGTGCCAGCAGCTTAGGGGTAGCGACACGCTACGAGCAGTACTTC. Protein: CASSLGVATRYEQYF.